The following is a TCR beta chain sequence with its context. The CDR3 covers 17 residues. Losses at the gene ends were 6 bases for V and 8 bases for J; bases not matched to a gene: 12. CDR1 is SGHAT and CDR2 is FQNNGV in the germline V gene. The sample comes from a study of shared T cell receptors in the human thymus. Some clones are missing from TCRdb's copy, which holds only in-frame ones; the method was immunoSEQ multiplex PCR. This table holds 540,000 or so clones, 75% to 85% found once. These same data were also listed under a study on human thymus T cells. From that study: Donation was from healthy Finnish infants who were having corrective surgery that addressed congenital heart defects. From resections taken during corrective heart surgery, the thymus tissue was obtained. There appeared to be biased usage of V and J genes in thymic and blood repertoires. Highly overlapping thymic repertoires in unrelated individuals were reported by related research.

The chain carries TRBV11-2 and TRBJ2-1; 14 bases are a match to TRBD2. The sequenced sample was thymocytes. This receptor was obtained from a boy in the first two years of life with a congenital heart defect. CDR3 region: CASSPAPGTSGSYEQFF. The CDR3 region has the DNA TGTGCCAGCAGTCCCGCCCCGGGGACTAGCGGGAGCTATGAGCAGTTCTTC.